These 9 T cell receptor beta chains were all obtained from the same sample, sequenced in a study of CD8 T cells in Susac syndrome. RNA amounts of roughly 0.5 to 1 ug underwent reverse transcription with random hexamers. TCRdb re-called the immunoSEQ multiplex PCR reads with MiXCR, one entry per CDR3 protein. The sample consists of about 180,000 distinct CDR3 sequences, approximately 94% of them appearing once. Specimen: CD4+ T cells from PBMCs. All receptors come from a human donor with Susac syndrome.

About this clonotype: No conserved phenylalanine or tryptophan is present at the end of the CDR3, so a read error is the likely explanation. J is TRBJ2-5 and V is TRBV18; D unresolved. Deletions cut 3 bases from V and 4 bases from J, with 9 bases between. CDR1 and CDR2 (germline): KGHSH, LQKENI. CDR3 length equals 13 residues. CDR3 DNA sequence: TGTGCCAGCTCACCTTGGGGTGTAGAGACCCAGTACTTG. Translated: CASSPWGVETQYL.

The chain couples TRBV4-3 to TRBJ2-1; D might be TRBD2 (7 bases). The CDR3 spans 15 residues. V was clipped by 4 bases and J by 7 bases, with 17 bases between them. Germline CDR1 reads LGHNA; CDR2 reads YSLEER. CDR3 nucleotides: TGCGCCAGCAGCCCTGGGGGGGCGGGGAGGAATGAGCAGTTCTTC. This sequence encodes CASSPGGAGRNEQFF.

The chain carries TRBV5-1 and TRBJ2-3; no clear D gene. Germline V lookup: CDR1 SGHRS, CDR2 YFSETQ. CDR3 size: 16 residues. V gave up 4 bases and J gave up 1 base, with 16 bases separating them. This CDR3 reads CASSSPTASGTDTQYF. The CDR3 coding sequence is TGCGCCAGCAGCAGCCCTACAGCTTCGGGCACAGATACGCAGTATTTT.

A single count supports this clonotype. The V and J genes are TRBV24-1 and TRBJ1-5; D is unclear. Trimming pared 4 bases from V and 4 bases from J, leaving 4 bases between. Germline assignment: CDR1 KGHDR and CDR2 SFDVKD. CDR3 length: 12 amino acids. Here the CDR3 DNA reads TGTGCCACCAGTGAGCTGAATCAGCCCCAGCATTTT. The encoded protein is CATSELNQPQHF.

This clonotype was seen just once. J is TRBJ1-6 and V is TRBV18, with TRBD1 identical over 7 bases. Germline assignment: CDR1 KGHSH and CDR2 LQKENI. After removal of 5 bases from V and 8 bases from J, the junction contained 6 bases not matched to a gene. The CDR3 loop spans 14 amino acids. CDR3 DNA sequence: TGTGCCAGCTCATCGACAGGGCGGGATTCACCCCTCCACTTT. Translation: CASSSTGRDSPLHF. Full variable domain (remainder filled in from reference TRBV18 and TRBJ1-6): NAGVMQNPRHLVRRRGQEARLRCSPMKGHSHVYWYRQLPEEGLKFMVYLQKENIIDESGMPKERFSAEFPKEGPSILRIQQVVRGDSAAYFCASSSTGRDSPLHFGNGTRLTVT.

The rearrangement joins TRBV6-5 to TRBJ1-1; perhaps TRBD1 as D (5 bases). This CDR3 has 15 amino acids. Germline V gene sequence: CDR1 MNHEY, CDR2 SVGAGI. Deletions cut 3 bases from V and 3 bases from J, with 14 bases between. CDR3 coding DNA: TGTGCCAGCAGTTATCAGTCGGTAGGGGACACTGAAGCTTTCTTT. Translation: CASSYQSVGDTEAFF.

This rearrangement joins TRBV28 to TRBJ2-7; D remains ambiguous. The CDR3 has 15 amino acids. Germline CDR1 and CDR2: MDHEN and SYDVKM. V lost 3 bases and J 0 bases, leaving 12 bases between the germline ends. CDR3 sequence: CASSLAGRSSYEQYF. CDR3 DNA: TGTGCCAGCAGTTTGGCAGGCCGTAGCTCCTACGAGCAGTACTTC.

This chain joins TRBV4-1 and TRBJ2-3; TRBD2 is a possible D gene (6 bases). CDR3 length equals 17 residues. In germline, CDR1 is MGHRA, CDR2 YSYEKL. The V end was cut by 4 bases, the J end by 0 bases, with 17 bases between. CDR3 sequence (DNA): TGCGCCAGCAGCCCCTGGGGTAGCGGAGCTAGCACAGATACGCAGTATTTT. It codes for CASSPWGSGASTDTQYF.

This chain links TRBV12-3 or TRBV12-4 with TRBJ2-5, with TRBD1 matching 9 bases. The CDR3 totals 17 residues. J gave up 1 base and V 6 bases, and 12 bases lay outside the gene matches. CDR3 residues: CASSLSPGQGSQETQYF. CDR3 nucleotide sequence: TGTGCCAGCAGCCTAAGCCCGGGACAGGGCTCCCAAGAGACCCAGTACTTC.